Listed here are 8 T cell receptor beta chains from one sample, sequenced in a study of T-cell reconstitution after alpha-beta-depleted transplantation in children. The TCRbeta library was prepared with unique molecular identifiers. TCRdb reanalysed the PCR reads using MiXCR and keeps one entry per CDR3 protein. The sample carries approximately 500,000 distinct CDR3 sequences, under 12% recorded once. The source material was PBMCs, sampled before TCRalphabeta/CD19-depleted stem cell transplant. Receptor source: a child younger than 10 with inherited bone marrow failure, due to receive a stem cell transplant.

This clonotype has a count of ten or more. The V and J genes are TRBV7-2 and TRBJ1-3; D not certain. The length of the CDR3 is 15 residues. V was cut by 3 bases and J by 0 bases, with 9 bases left in between. Germline V lookup: CDR1 SGHTA, CDR2 FQGNSA. The CDR3 is CASSFGPNSGNTIYF. DNA for the CDR3: TGTGCCAGCAGCTTCGGACCCAACTCTGGAAACACCATATATTTT.

The V gene is TRBV19, the J gene TRBJ2-1; TRBD2 matches 10 bases. V lost 5 bases, J lost 1 base, and 8 bases stayed unmatched. The CDR3 loop spans 17 amino acids. CDR1 and CDR2 from the germline V gene are LNHDA and SQIVND (reference sequence). The chain's CDR3 is CASSWSSGRRSYNEQFF. The CDR3 nucleotides read TGTGCCAGTAGTTGGTCTAGCGGGAGACGGTCCTACAATGAGCAGTTCTTC.

Worth noting for this clonotype: This could be a read error, since a much larger clone is one nucleotide away. The rearrangement uses TRBV24-1 and TRBJ2-1; D remains ambiguous. The CDR3 contains 18 residues. CDR1 is KGHDR and CDR2 is SFDVKD in the germline V gene. The V end was cut by 1 base, the J end by 3 bases, with 18 bases between. CDR3 sequence reads: CATSDFQTRAFFYNEQFF. The DNA for the CDR3 is TGTGCCACCAGTGATTTCCAGACTCGAGCCTTCTTCTACAATGAGCAGTTCTTC.

Ten or more counts support this clonotype. The chain carries TRBV21-1 and TRBJ2-7; the table's D gene call, TRBD1, was not cross checked with the DNA. TRBV21-1 is shown as a pseudogene. The CDR3 is 14 amino acids. In nucleotides, the CDR3 is TGTGCCAGCAGCGCTCGACAGGGGGCAAACGAGCAGTACTTC. Translation: CASSARQGANEQYF.

The chain recombines TRBV27 with TRBJ2-1; D is perhaps TRBD1 (6 bases). Between the trimmed V and J ends, which lost 6 bases and 9 bases, there was a span of 18 bases. This CDR3 is 14 amino acids long. Germline lookup yields CDR1 MNHEY and CDR2 SMNVEV (reference sequence). The CDR3 region is CASSFSHRVSEQFF. The CDR3 nucleotides read TGTGCCAGCAGCTTCTCCCACAGGGTTAGTGAGCAGTTCTTC.

This clonotype was observed at least ten times. The chain is built from TRBV7-7 and TRBJ2-3; D not resolved. Germline loops: CDR1 SSHAT, CDR2 FNYEAQ (reference sequence). The CDR3 is made up of 13 amino acids. V was pared by 5 bases and J by 1 base, with 7 bases between. The CDR3 loop reads CASSKTGTDTQYF. The CDR3 region has the DNA TGTGCCAGCAGCAAGACTGGCACAGATACGCAGTATTTT.

This clonotype was recorded many times. The chain employs TRBV6-5 and TRBJ2-2, with TRBD2 matching over 7 bases. Germline lookup yields CDR1 MNHEY and CDR2 SVGAGI. V lost 3 bases, J lost 6 bases, and 7 bases stayed unmatched. The CDR3 is 15 residues long. The CDR3 bases are TGTGCCAGCAGTTATCTGGGAGGGATCGCCGGGGAGCTGTTTTTT. Translation: CASSYLGGIAGELFF.

This clonotype was seen repeatedly, ten times or more. V is TRBV7-6 and J is TRBJ2-2; 11 bases map to TRBD2. Germline loops: CDR1 SGHVS, CDR2 FNYEAQ. V dropped 6 bases and J dropped 6; count of bases not matched to a gene: 9. The CDR3 consists of 16 residues. The CDR3 loop reads CASSNRLAGLAGELFF. The CDR3 DNA sequence: TGTGCCAGCAGTAATCGACTAGCGGGACTTGCCGGGGAGCTGTTTTTT.